This is a list of T cell receptor beta chains from one sample in a study of cytomegalovirus exposure and HLA in healthy donors. The repertoire was sequenced with immunoSEQ multiplex PCR; TCRdb's copy has only in-frame clones and lacks some. The sample has about 110,000 clones, approximately 90% seen once. Sequencing was done on a sample of PBMCs. The receptors come from a woman younger than 35 in good health and CMV-seronegative. Both conserved end residues are part of each CDR3. A row's size may be missing; if present it is once, few, many or a size class.

15	-	TRBV19	TRBJ1-2	CASQPPGRDIAGYTF
16	-	TRBV4-1	TRBJ1-3	CASSQKSQGGGNTIYF
15	-	TRBV6-1	TRBJ1-1	CASSERQGTNTEAFF
13	-	TRBV6-5	TRBJ1-2	CASSFRQGYGYTF
14	-	TRBV6-6	TRBJ1-6	CASKWDRGFSPLHF
12	-	TRBV15	TRBJ1-1	CATWASNTEAFF
14	-	TRBV5-1	TRBJ1-1	CASSLPGQGVGAFF
15	-	TRBV5-1	TRBJ2-2	CASSPGTSRSGELFF
14	-	TRBV4-3	TRBJ2-7	CASSQGQGINEQYF
20	-	TRBV15	TRBJ1-2	CATSRGFPFRTGREENGYTF
13	-	TRBV5-4	TRBJ1-1	CASRHDRVTEAFF
16	-	TRBV4-3	TRBJ2-4	CASSQKLAGEENIQYF
16	-	TRBV15	TRBJ1-2	CATSRDPGQGRNGYTF
17	-	TRBV7-3	TRBJ2-1	CASSQKLAGGSYNEQFF
16	once	TRBV4-2	TRBJ1-5	CASSQERNNLNQPQHF
16	-	TRBV12-5	TRBJ1-2	CASGLVLGRGGDGYTF
14	-	TRBV27	TRBJ1-5	CASSFRGSNQPQHF
13	-	TRBV4-2	TRBJ1-5	CASSRDRNQPQHF
13	-	TRBV28	TRBJ2-7	CASSWQGVGEQYF
16	-	TRBV4-3	TRBJ1-5	CASSQGRDRDDQPQHF
16	-	TRBV5-1	TRBJ2-3	CASSSPSGRIGDTQYF
18	-	TRBV27	TRBJ2-3	CASSPHQIKRGGTDTQYF
13	few	TRBV4-1	TRBJ1-2	CASSQAGVRGYTF
17	-	TRBV5-4	TRBJ2-1	CASSLAGGGRAYNEQFF
12	-	TRBV2	TRBJ1-2	CASRGGNYGYTF
16	-	TRBV4-2	TRBJ1-2	CASSHGVSGGGSGYTF
11	-	TRBV20-1	TRBJ2-5	CSASRQETQYF
14	-	TRBV27	TRBJ1-2	CASSPGTRGYGYTF
16	-	TRBV5-4	TRBJ2-3	CASSFPAGASTDTQYF
15	-	TRBV4-3	TRBJ1-5	CASSQDTTDNQPQHF
14	-	TRBV25-1	TRBJ2-5	CASSGIQIQETQYF
14	-	TRBV29-1	TRBJ2-6	CSVDRGTGANVLTF
15	-	TRBV7-6	TRBJ2-1	CATHSLGLQSGEQFF
15	-	TRBV28	TRBJ1-5	CASTGTGRGNQPQHF
16	-	TRBV4-1	TRBJ1-1	CASSQDSRALDTEAFF
15	once	TRBV5-1	TRBJ2-7	CASQGEAASSYEQYF
14	-	TRBV30	TRBJ2-6	CAWSGGLGANVLTF
18	-	TRBV30	TRBJ1-5	CAWSDRDVRGPINQPQHF
15	-	TRBV9	TRBJ2-3	CASSVGRDSTDTQYF
15	-	TRBV5-6	TRBJ1-4	CASSADAGTGEKLFF
16	-	TRBV5-1	TRBJ2-2	CASSPLMRGNTGELFF
15	-	TRBV4-2	TRBJ2-1	CASSHLAGGDNEQFF
13	-	TRBV27	TRBJ2-3	CATSQVARDTQYF
13	-	TRBV7-2	TRBJ1-2	CASSRPGNYGYTF
14	few	TRBV7-6	TRBJ2-7	CASSLTGGSYEQYF
14	-	TRBV7-9	TRBJ1-5	CASRRGGGGQPQHF
15	-	TRBV4-3	TRBJ1-2	CASSLSNRGAYGYTF
10	-	TRBV28	TRBJ1-2	CASSSDGYTF
14	once	TRBV7-2	TRBJ1-2	CASSSGTTNYGYTF
14	-	TRBV5-1	TRBJ2-5	CASSLRQIQETQYF
15	once	TRBV4-1	TRBJ1-2	CASSLVIRDTYGYTF
15	-	TRBV4-3	TRBJ2-7	CASSQEFQGAYEQYF
12	-	TRBV6-5	TRBJ1-2	CASTNNRAGYTF
14	-	TRBV30	TRBJ1-2	CAWGRDRRREGYTF
14	-	TRBV18	TRBJ2-7	CASSPRQGRYEQYF
14	-	TRBV6-6	TRBJ2-4	CASSGELAKNIQYF
15	-	TRBV7-8	TRBJ2-3	CASSSSGGLTDTQYF
14	-	TRBV11-2	TRBJ2-1	CASTLDLSSGEQFF
14	-	TRBV11-2	TRBJ2-5	CASSLARVVETQYF